The next 15 T cell receptor beta chains were all read from a single sample in a study of blood T cell repertoires in COVID-19. Sequencing used immunoSEQ multiplex PCR; TCRdb keeps in-frame clones, though not all of them. This table has roughly 500,000 clones, roughly 90% appearing once. The sample taken for sequencing was PBMCs or T cells enriched from blood (not recorded which). The receptors were sampled from a woman aged 40 to 55 who had recovered from COVID-19.

The chain has TRBV5-1 and TRBJ1-5; TRBD1 matches at 9 bases. The CDR3 consists of 17 residues. The germline V gene has CDR1 SGHRS and CDR2 YFSETQ. V dropped 2 bases and J dropped 7; count of bases not matched to a gene: 13. The CDR3 DNA reads as TGCGCCAGCAGCTTAGGAACCGGGACAGGGACAGGGCAGCCCCAGCATTTT. Amino acid sequence: CASSLGTGTGTGQPQHF.

This clone was seen more than once but under ten times. Here the CDR3 reads CASSIDLRGTAFF. The CDR3 DNA is TGTGCCAGTAGTATAGATCTTAGGGGCACCGCTTTCTTT. The chain recombines TRBV19 with TRBJ1-1; D may be TRBD1 (5 bases). This CDR3 contains 13 residues. Per the germline V gene, CDR1 is LNHDA and CDR2 is SQIVND (reference sequence). V shed 0 bases and J shed 11 bases, with 13 bases lying between them.

The table lists this clone with a count of one. The chain has TRBV10-3 and TRBJ1-2; no clear D gene. CDR1 is ENHRY, CDR2 SYGVKD, per germline. The CDR3 spans 13 residues. Deletions cut 3 bases from V and 4 bases from J, with 9 bases between. The CDR3: CAISDYTTYGYTF. The CDR3 coding sequence is TGTGCCATCAGTGATTACACCACCTATGGCTACACCTTC.

This clone has just one count. The V gene is TRBV28, the J gene TRBJ2-3; weak D call: TRBD1 (5 bases). V lost 2 bases to trimming and J lost 6 bases, with 9 bases between them. The CDR3 extends over 13 amino acids. CDR1 is MDHEN, CDR2 SYDVKM, per germline. DNA for the CDR3: TGTGCCAGCAGTTTACAGGGTCCGGATACGCAGTATTTT. Its protein is CASSLQGPDTQYF.

This chain links TRBV4-3 with TRBJ2-3, with TRBD1 matching 8 bases. The CDR3 covers 14 residues. Germline V gives CDR1 LGHNA, CDR2 YSLEER. V gave up 4 bases and J gave up 4 bases; unmatched junction bases: 4. As DNA, the CDR3 is TGCGCCAGCAGCCCGGACAGGGCACCAGATACGCAGTATTTT. Residues: CASSPDRAPDTQYF.

This clone was observed a handful of times. The rearrangement uses TRBV25-1 and TRBJ1-1; 8 bases align to TRBD1. CDR3 length: 14 amino acids. V gave up 3 bases and J gave up 4 bases; unmatched junction bases: 4. The germline CDR1 and CDR2 sequences are MGHDK and SYGVNS. The CDR3 here is CASSDRGRFTEAFF. The DNA of the CDR3 is TGTGCCAGCAGTGACAGGGGGCGCTTCACTGAAGCTTTCTTT. Drawing the rest from reference TRBV25-1 and TRBJ1-1, the complete variable domain is EADIYQTPRYLVIGTGKKITLECSQTMGHDKMYWYQQDPGMELHLIHYSYGVNSTEKGDLSSESTVSRIRTEHFPLTLESARPSHTSQYLCASSDRGRFTEAFFGQGTRLTVV.

The genes are TRBV6-4 and TRBJ2-1; 9 bases line up with TRBD2. CDR3 length: 15 residues. Per germline, CDR1 MRHNA and CDR2 SNTAGT. V gave up 5 bases and J gave up 7 bases; unmatched junction bases: 9. This CDR3 is CASSKAGGNPNEQFF. CDR3 bases: TGTGCCAGCAGTAAAGCGGGAGGTAACCCAAATGAGCAGTTCTTC.

V and J are TRBV12-3 or TRBV12-4 and TRBJ1-5; tentatively, D is TRBD1 (6 bases). Trimming removed 6 bases from V and 5 bases from J, with 8 bases in between. The CDR3 is made up of 12 amino acids. CDR3 region: CASRAGDQPQHF. In DNA form, the CDR3 reads TGTGCCAGCAGAGCAGGGGATCAGCCCCAGCATTTT.

V is TRBV5-5 and J is TRBJ1-3; no clear D. This CDR3 region has 13 residues. Germline CDR1 and CDR2: SGHKS and YYEKEE (reference sequence). The germline V and J ends were trimmed by 0 bases and 8 bases, with 9 bases remaining between them. The CDR3 DNA sequence: TGTGCCAGCAGCTTGGGGTGGCGGGACACCATATATTTT. Its translation: CASSLGWRDTIYF.

The J gene is TRBJ1-2, the V gene TRBV14; perhaps TRBD1 as D (5 bases). Trimming left V 9 bases short and J 8 bases short, with 19 bases between. The germline CDR1 and CDR2 sequences are SGHDN and FVKESK. This CDR3 region has 13 residues. The CDR3 protein is CASSGHLAGGYTF. The CDR3, as DNA: TGTGCCAGTAGCGGACACTTAGCAGGGGGCTACACCTTC.

In DNA form, the CDR3 reads TGTGCCACCAGTGATTTAGGGACTAGCGGAGAAGAGACCCAGTACTTC. Its translation is CATSDLGTSGEETQYF. The rearrangement uses TRBV24-1 and TRBJ2-5; 11 bases agree with TRBD2. CDR3 length equals 16 residues. The V segment lost 1 base and the J segment 3 bases; nucleotides outside the gene matches: 3. Germline CDR1 is KGHDR and CDR2 is SFDVKD.

The count of this clone is one. At the DNA level, this CDR3 is encoded by other sequences in the same sample as well. V gene TRBV11-2 combines with J gene TRBJ1-2, with 9 bases that match TRBD1. V lost 5 bases, J lost 5 bases, and 3 bases stayed unmatched. The CDR3 runs 13 residues. Germline values: CDR1 SGHAT, CDR2 FQNNGV. This CDR3 reads CASSPGQGYGYTF. Written as DNA, the CDR3 is TGTGCCAGCAGCCCCGGACAGGGGTATGGCTACACCTTC.

V gene TRBV27 combines with J gene TRBJ1-1; D is perhaps TRBD1 (6 bases). Trimming stripped 2 bases from V and 4 bases from J, with 11 bases between. From germline, CDR1 is MNHEY and CDR2 SMNVEV (reference sequence). The CDR3 totals 14 residues. CDR3: CASSLNRAPTEAFF. DNA of the CDR3: TGTGCCAGCAGTTTAAACAGGGCCCCCACTGAAGCTTTCTTT.

This rearrangement joins TRBV11-2 to TRBJ2-7; 11 positions match TRBD2. Germline V CDR1 and CDR2: SGHAT, FQNNGV. J gave up 5 bases and V 5 bases, and 5 bases lay outside the gene matches. The CDR3 length is 14 residues. The CDR3: CASSPRLAGNEQYF. The CDR3 DNA follows: TGTGCCAGCAGCCCCCGACTAGCGGGAAACGAGCAGTACTTC.

The rearrangement links TRBV5-4 to TRBJ2-1; tentative D call: TRBD2 (6 bases). The V gene's germline CDR1 is SGHNT and CDR2 YYREEE (reference sequence). Trimming took 5 bases from V and 3 from J, leaving 18 bases between them. The CDR3 totals 16 residues. CDR3 amino acids: CASRKGRDSYYNEQFF. Written as DNA, the CDR3 is TGTGCCAGCAGGAAGGGGCGGGATAGTTACTACAATGAGCAGTTCTTC.